The 23 T cell receptor beta chains listed next were all sequenced from one sample in a study of cytomegalovirus exposure and HLA in healthy donors. Researchers ran the PCR with 60 Vbeta and 13 Jbeta primers. Measured with immunoSEQ multiplex PCR; TCRdb has only the in-frame clones, and not every one. The sample gives roughly 150,000 clones, almost 80% of which show up once; roughly 0.7% is in the top ten. The sequenced sample consisted of PBMCs. The receptors shown here come from a male donor in good health and CMV-seronegative.

This chain connects TRBV9 to TRBJ2-2; TRBD2 matches at 9 bases. Trimming removed 7 bases from V and 7 bases from J; junction bases left unmatched: 8. Germline V CDR1 and CDR2: SGDLS, YYNGEE. This CDR3 comprises 14 residues. CDR3 bases: TGTGCCAGCTCCCTAAGACTAGCGGTCGGGGAGCTGTTTTTT. It is translated as CASSLRLAVGELFF.

This clone was found once. This rearrangement joins TRBV21-1 to TRBJ2-2; the D call TRBD1 from the table was never checked on the DNA. TRBV21-1 is reported as a pseudogene. The CDR3 sequence is 18 residues long. This chain's CDR3 is CASSKGGLTVRSTGELFF. In nucleotides, the CDR3 is TGTGCCAGCAGCAAAGGAGGCCTGACAGTTAGATCTACCGGGGAGCTGTTTTTT.

V is TRBV5-6 and J is TRBJ2-7; D call uncertain. Germline V gives CDR1 SGHDT, CDR2 YYEEEE. The CDR3 extends over 15 amino acids. Trimming cost V 4 bases and J 2 bases, with 16 bases left between them. The CDR3 DNA is TGTGCCAGCAGCCCGAGAGGAGCTCGAACCTACGAGCAGTACTTC. Amino acid sequence: CASSPRGARTYEQYF.

The chain recombines TRBV19 with TRBJ1-5; tentative D call: TRBD1 (5 bases). With 0 bases removed from V and 6 bases from J, the gap between germline ends came to 15 bases. CDR3 length: 16 residues. CDR1 and CDR2 (germline): LNHDA, SQIVND (reference sequence). CDR3 sequence (DNA): TGTGCCAGTAGTATAGATCTAGGGGAGGGGTTTCAGCCCCAGCATTTT. Encoded protein: CASSIDLGEGFQPQHF.

V and J are TRBV7-9 and TRBJ2-1; possible D gene TRBD2, 6 bases. CDR3 length: 15 residues. V lost 6 bases to trimming and J lost 9 bases, with 21 bases between them. Germline lookup yields CDR1 SEHNR and CDR2 FQNEAQ (reference sequence). The CDR3 spells CASRPGSLSEGEQFF. The CDR3 nucleotides are TGTGCCAGCAGGCCAGGCTCTCTCTCGGAGGGTGAGCAGTTCTTC.

The J gene is TRBJ2-1, the V gene TRBV6-5, with D unresolved. The CDR3 has 12 amino acids. Trimming removed 6 bases from V and 8 bases from J, with 11 bases in between. Germline CDR1 is MNHEY and CDR2 is SVGAGI. The CDR3 here is CASSPRGDEQFF. The CDR3 nucleotides read TGTGCCAGCAGCCCTCGAGGCGATGAGCAGTTCTTC.

This clone appeared a few times. This chain joins TRBV12-5 and TRBJ2-1; D not certain. This CDR3 has 14 amino acids. From germline, CDR1 is LGHNT and CDR2 FRNRAP. With 2 bases removed from V and 7 bases from J, the gap between germline ends came to 12 bases. The CDR3 here is CASGLSASGNEQFF. CDR3 DNA: TGTGCTAGTGGTTTGAGCGCCTCCGGGAATGAGCAGTTCTTC.

Turning to this clone: A read error may produce the germline difference seen at one junction end. V usage is TRBV10-3 and J usage is TRBJ2-3; the D is unclear. This CDR3 spans 11 amino acids. The germline V gene encodes CDR1 ENHRY and CDR2 SYGVKD. The CDR3 DNA reads TGTGCCATCAGTGGAGAAGATAGGCAGTATTTT. Protein: CAISGEDRQYF.

CDR3 bases: TGTGCCAGCAAATTGTTGGGTCGGCGCGGGGGTAGTTACGAGCAGTACTTC. Protein sequence: CASKLLGRRGGSYEQYF. V gene TRBV27 combines with J gene TRBJ2-7; 7 nucleotides line up with TRBD2. The CDR3 extends over 17 amino acids. Germline V lookup: CDR1 MNHEY, CDR2 SMNVEV (reference sequence). The V segment lost 7 bases and the J segment 4 bases; nucleotides outside the gene matches: 19.

The CDR3 loop is CAWAGDIDEKLFF. CDR3 nucleotide sequence: TGTGCCTGGGCAGGGGACATAGATGAAAAACTGTTTTTT. The V call is TRBV30, the J call TRBJ1-4; perhaps TRBD1 as D (6 bases). This CDR3 has 13 residues. Trimming stripped 5 bases from V and 6 bases from J, with 13 bases between. Germline loops: CDR1 GTSNPN, CDR2 SVGIG (reference sequence).

The chain has TRBV7-3 and TRBJ2-7; 7 bases map to TRBD1. V was clipped by 3 bases and J by 5 bases; unmatched bases: 4. Germline V gene sequence: CDR1 SGHTA, CDR2 FQGTGA. The CDR3 has 13 amino acids. The CDR3 nucleotides are TGTGCCAGCAGCTTGACAGGGAAACACGAGCAGTACTTC. Translating gives CASSLTGKHEQYF. Full variable domain (outside the CDR3, taken from reference TRBV7-3 and TRBJ2-7): GAGVSQTPSNKVTEKGKYVELRCDPISGHTALYWYRQSLGQGPEFLIYFQGTGAADDSGLPNDRFFAVRPEGSVSTLKIQRTERGDSAVYLCASSLTGKHEQYFGPGTRLTVT.

Notes on this clone: At one of its ends the junction is not consistent with the germline gene, which may arise from a read error. This chain uses TRBV6-1 with TRBJ1-2; D not resolved. The CDR3 is 14 amino acids. The V gene's germline CDR1 is MNHNS and CDR2 SASEGT. For the CDR3, the DNA is TGTGCCAGCAGTGAAGCTACGGGGAACTCTGGCTACACCTTC. It encodes CASSEATGNSGYTF.

This chain uses TRBV29-1 with TRBJ2-7; no firm D call. V lost 4 bases to trimming and J lost 2 bases, with 6 bases between them. The V gene's germline CDR1 is SQVTM and CDR2 ANQGSEA. This CDR3 has 11 residues. CDR3 amino acids: CSVVAAYEQYF. CDR3 nucleotides: TGCAGCGTTGTGGCGGCCTACGAGCAGTACTTC.

This clone has more than one count but fewer than ten. This rearrangement joins TRBV19 to TRBJ1-1; 7 nucleotides match TRBD1. After removal of 4 bases from V and 5 bases from J, the junction contained 7 bases not matched to a gene. This CDR3 has 14 residues. Germline assignment: CDR1 LNHDA and CDR2 SQIVND (reference sequence). The CDR3: CASSTTGSTTEAFF. The CDR3 nucleotides read TGTGCCAGTAGTACGACAGGGTCAACGACTGAAGCTTTCTTT.

This chain joins TRBV4-3 and TRBJ1-6, with a possible D match to TRBD1 (5 bases). The CDR3 totals 16 residues. Germline assignment: CDR1 LGHNA and CDR2 YSLEER. V shed 6 bases and J shed 0 bases, with 12 bases lying between them. The CDR3 nucleotides read TGCGCCAGCAGAACCCGGGGGAGCTCCTATAATTCACCCCTCCACTTT. Translated, it gives CASRTRGSSYNSPLHF.

The rearrangement joins TRBV4-3 to TRBJ1-1, with 7 bases fitting TRBD1. With V trimmed by 5 bases and J by 1 base, 7 bases remained unmatched. The CDR3 loop spans 15 amino acids. Germline V CDR1 and CDR2: LGHNA, YSLEER. CDR3 region: CASSRSYRGNTEAFF. As DNA, the CDR3 is TGCGCCAGCAGCAGATCGTACAGGGGGAACACTGAAGCTTTCTTT.

V usage is TRBV5-6 and J usage is TRBJ2-7, with D possibly matching TRBD2 (7 bases). The germline V gene encodes CDR1 SGHDT and CDR2 YYEEEE. V was clipped by 4 bases and J by 1 base, with 18 bases between them. This CDR3 is 16 amino acids long. The CDR3 region has the DNA TGTGCCAGCAGCGGGAGGGGGACCGCTATATCCTACGAGCAGTACTTC. This codes for CASSGRGTAISYEQYF.

The chain joins TRBV27 to TRBJ1-1; tentatively, D is TRBD1 (5 bases). CDR1 and CDR2 from the germline V gene are MNHEY and SMNVEV (reference sequence). V lost 6 bases, J lost 5 bases, and 13 bases lay in between. CDR3 length: 13 residues. The CDR3 DNA is TGTGCCAGCAGCACCCCAGGGCTTACTGAAGCTTTCTTT. It is translated as CASSTPGLTEAFF.

This clone was seen a handful of times. The chain is built from TRBV7-2 and TRBJ2-3; the match to TRBD1 covers 8 bases. From germline, CDR1 is SGHTA and CDR2 FQGNSA. The CDR3 covers 14 residues. The V segment lost 5 bases and the J segment 6 bases; nucleotides outside the gene matches: 7. CDR3 DNA: TGTGCCAGCAGCCCTAACAGGGGGAGTGATACGCAGTATTTT. Its protein is CASSPNRGSDTQYF.

A remark on this clone: Other DNA sequences within the sample encode an identical CDR3. Written as DNA, the CDR3 is TGTGCCAGCAGCTTGGACAGGGACGGCTACACCTTC. It encodes CASSLDRDGYTF. This chain links TRBV5-6 with TRBJ1-2; the D gene is possibly TRBD1 (6 bases). The CDR3 extends over 12 amino acids. Looked up from germline, CDR1 is SGHDT and CDR2 is YYEEEE. Trimming pared 0 bases from V and 8 bases from J, leaving 8 bases between.

The chain has TRBV5-1 and TRBJ1-2; 9 bases align to TRBD1. Germline CDR1 SGHRS, CDR2 YFSETQ. The CDR3 is 14 residues long. V lost 4 bases and J lost 7; bases outside the gene matches: 8. CDR3: CASSPQGTGLGYTF. The DNA for the CDR3 is TGCGCCAGCAGCCCGCAGGGGACAGGGCTTGGCTACACCTTC.

V gene TRBV5-6 combines with J gene TRBJ1-5, with D unresolved. The germline CDR1 and CDR2 sequences are SGHDT and YYEEEE. The CDR3 runs 12 residues. V lost 2 bases and J lost 6, with 6 bases in between. CDR3 protein: CASSFSGQPQHF. In nucleotides, the CDR3 is TGTGCCAGCAGCTTTAGTGGTCAGCCCCAGCATTTT.

This chain connects TRBV11-3 to TRBJ2-3, with D possibly matching TRBD2 (7 bases). CDR3 length: 16 residues. V lost 6 bases, J lost 0 bases, and 16 bases lay in between. Germline V gene lookup returns CDR1 SGHNT and CDR2 YENEEA. CDR3 DNA: TGTGCCAGCAGTTCGGGGGGCGGGGGAAGCACAGATACGCAGTATTTT. Protein: CASSSGGGGSTDTQYF. Filled out from reference TRBV11-3 and TRBJ2-3, the complete variable domain reads EAGVVQSPRYKIIEKKQPVAFWCNPISGHNTLYWYLQNLGQGPELLIRYENEEAVDDSQLPKDRFSAERLKGVDSTLKIQPAELGDSAVYLCASSSGGGGSTDTQYFGPGTRLTVL.